One and the same sample provided the 12 T cell receptor beta chains below, sequenced in a study of tumor-infiltrating lymphocytes in primary liver carcinoma. Each 20-30 mg portion of unsorted bulk tissue served as the source for co-extraction of RNA and DNA. The input was around 500 ng total RNA; TCR beta cDNA was made from it with a constant-region primer. It was through three nested multiplex PCR rounds of slightly modified ARM-PCR that TCR beta libraries arose. Each of the first two PCR rounds ran roughly 9 cycles with TRBV1-TRBV30 forward and C-beta reverse primers. MiXCR, run by TCRdb on the multiplex PCR reads, gives a single entry per CDR3 protein. The repertoire includes over 95,000 distinct CDR3 sequences, more than 60% of them detected once, and 9.5% to 10% sits in the top ten. The specimen sequenced was liver tumor tissue from sampling region 5. Subset noted: tumor region T5, tumor centre. These receptors were collected from an older woman with primary liver carcinoma and hepatitis B virus infection.

On this clonotype: A much larger clone differs by one base, so this may be a read error. This CDR3 fails to terminate in the conserved phenylalanine or tryptophan, so it likely reflects a read error. The CDR3 nucleotides read TGTGCCAGCAGGCGGGGGCTCACTAATGAAAAACTGTTTATT. Amino acid sequence: CASRRGLTNEKLFI. J is TRBJ1-4 and V is TRBV12-3 or TRBV12-4; D is perhaps TRBD1 (6 bases). The CDR3 runs 14 residues. V was clipped by 6 bases and J by 2 bases, with 10 bases between them.

The CDR3 nucleotides are TGCGCCAGCAGCCCTTGGACAGGGAACACTGAAGCTTTCTTT. Protein sequence: CASSPWTGNTEAFF. The chain combines TRBV5-1 with TRBJ1-1; 7 nucleotides line up with TRBD1. The CDR3 length is 14 residues. V dropped 4 bases and J dropped 1; count of bases not matched to a gene: 4. Germline-derived CDR1 and CDR2 are SGHRS and YFSETQ.

Details on this clonotype: This may come from a read error, since a much larger clone is one base off. The chain joins TRBV6-5 to TRBJ2-7; a possible D gene is TRBD1 (5 bases). The CDR3 extends over 15 amino acids. The germline gives CDR1 MNHEY, CDR2 SVGAGI. CDR3 protein: CVSSRQKSLSYERYF. CDR3 coding DNA: TGTGTCAGCAGCCGACAGAAGTCGTTATCCTACGAGCGGTACTTC.

The chain links TRBV28 to TRBJ1-2; 8 bases are a match to TRBD1. In germline, CDR1 is MDHEN, CDR2 SYDVKM. Trimming took 5 bases from V and 3 from J; bases not matched to a gene: 8. CDR3 length: 15 residues. In DNA form, the CDR3 reads TGTGCCAGCAGTCCGCGGGACAGGCAATACTATGGCTACACCTTC. Its protein product is CASSPRDRQYYGYTF.

With regard to this clonotype: One end of the junction does not line up with germline, which may come from a read error. The chain combines TRBV10-2 with TRBJ2-1; TRBD2 aligns across 11 bases. Germline loops: CDR1 WSHSY, CDR2 SAAADI. CDR3 length equals 16 residues. Here the CDR3 DNA reads TGTGCCAGCAGTGGATTAGCGGGAGGGTCTCGTAATGACCAGTTCTTC. Its translation is CASSGLAGGSRNDQFF.

The chain recombines TRBV4-2 with TRBJ2-1; TRBD1 or TRBD2 may be the D gene (5 bases each). V lost 11 bases and J lost 0, with 17 bases in between. The CDR3 is 15 amino acids. CDR1 is LGHNA, CDR2 YNFKEQ, per germline. The CDR3 nucleotides read TGTGCCGACAGCCCACGGGGTAGCTCCTACAATGAGCAGTTCTTC. It codes for CADSPRGSSYNEQFF.

This clonotype was seen ten or more times. As DNA, the CDR3 is TGTGCCAGCAGCTTCCCGGATTCACCCCTCCACTTT. It translates to CASSFPDSPLHF. The chain joins TRBV7-9 to TRBJ1-6; D gene ambiguous. Trimming took 3 bases from V and 8 from J, leaving 5 bases between them. Germline CDR1 SEHNR, CDR2 FQNEAQ (reference sequence). This CDR3 region has 12 residues.

This clonotype was seen many times. The chain is built from TRBV10-3 and TRBJ2-7; no firm D call. CDR3 size: 13 residues. Trimming left V 8 bases short and J 2 bases short, with 13 bases between. Germline V lookup: CDR1 ENHRY, CDR2 SYGVKD. The chain's CDR3 is CAIATRSAYEQYF. The CDR3 nucleotides read TGTGCCATCGCGACACGTTCTGCCTACGAGCAGTACTTC.

The chain has TRBV5-1 and TRBJ1-5, with no clear D. The ends were cut back, 2 bases at V and 1 base at J, with 10 bases in the middle. Germline V gene data show CDR1 as SGHRS and CDR2 as YFSETQ. The CDR3 consists of 15 residues. CDR3 sequence (DNA): TGCGCCAGCAGCTTACGGGAGGAGAGCAATCAGCCCCAGCATTTT. Translation gives CASSLREESNQPQHF. Supplemented by reference TRBV5-1 and TRBJ1-5, the full variable domain reads KAGVTQTPRYLIKTRGQQVTLSCSPISGHRSVSWYQQTPGQGLQFLFEYFSETQRNKGNFPGRFSGRQFSNSRSEMNVSTLELGDSALYLCASSLREESNQPQHFGDGTRLSIL.

Concerning this clonotype: The CDR3 does not end in the conserved phenylalanine or tryptophan, so this is likely a read error. The rearrangement joins TRBV11-3 to TRBJ2-1; D is perhaps TRBD2 (5 bases). CDR1 and CDR2 from the germline V gene are SGHNT and YENEEA. CDR3 length: 14 amino acids. CDR3 in DNA: TGTACCGGCAGCTCCCCCATAGGTTCGGGAGAGCAGTTCCTC. Its translation: CTGSSPIGSGEQFL.

A note on this clonotype: This CDR3 is missing its conserved last phenylalanine or tryptophan, likely due to a read error. This chain connects TRBV6-2 or TRBV6-3 to TRBJ2-1, with 7 bases fitting TRBD1. This CDR3 spans 14 amino acids. The V segment lost 4 bases and the J segment 8 bases; nucleotides outside the gene matches: 8. Germline CDR1 MNHEY, CDR2 SVGEGT. CDR3 sequence: CASSSGQRPDEQFL. CDR3 nucleotides: TGTGCCAGCAGTTCGGGACAGAGGCCTGATGAGCAGTTCTTG.

A note on this clonotype: As the CDR3 is not closed by the conserved phenylalanine or tryptophan, this likely results from a read error. The chain joins TRBV11-2 to TRBJ2-4; D ambiguous. Germline V CDR1 and CDR2: SGHAT, FQNNGV. This CDR3 spans 15 amino acids. V was pared by 0 bases and J by 9 bases, with 15 bases between. For the CDR3, the DNA is TGTGCCAGCAGCTTAGAACCGAGTAGCCAGGCCATTCAGTACTTA. Amino acids: CASSLEPSSQAIQYL.